The T cell receptor (beta chain) described here comes from a study of post-analysis software for immune sequencing data. Study in general: Included courses were relapsing-remitting and secondary progressive multiple sclerosis; progressive-relapsing multiple sclerosis was also included.

Built from TCR beta cDNA, the libraries had unique molecular identifiers in them. Each batch of about 1 to 11 million T cells produced roughly 450,000 cDNA molecules. MiXCR was run by TCRdb on the PCR reads, yielding one entry per CDR3 protein. The table has 350,000 to 450,000 distinct CDR3 sequences, roughly 35% seen once. In the case of this clonotype: The target antigen is unknown.

General study findings and limits: Relative to controls, patients with multiple sclerosis showed significantly lower normalized Chao1 diversity. Patients showed TRBV5-6, TRBV5-1 and TRBV20-1 among a few TRBV segments more frequent than in controls.

The junction had 5 bases not matched to a gene; V was cut back by 5 bases and J by 2 bases. This CDR3 contains 16 residues. Germline-derived CDR1 and CDR2 are SEHNR and FQNEAQ (reference sequence). The sequenced sample consisted of blood. The chain employs TRBV7-9 and TRBJ2-3; 12 bases are shared with TRBD1. The sequence was collected from a girl between 5 and 17 years old with multiple sclerosis. Here the CDR3 reads CASSAGTGGTTDTQYF. CDR3 DNA: TGTGCCAGCAGCGCCGGGACAGGGGGCACCACAGATACGCAGTATTTT. The full variable domain, rest sourced from reference TRBV7-9 and TRBJ2-3, is DTGVSQNPRHKITKRGQNVTFRCDPISEHNRLYWYRQTLGQGPEFLTYFQNEAQLEKSRLLSDRFSAERPKGSFSTLEIQRTEQGDSAMYLCASSAGTGGTTDTQYFGPGTRLTVL.